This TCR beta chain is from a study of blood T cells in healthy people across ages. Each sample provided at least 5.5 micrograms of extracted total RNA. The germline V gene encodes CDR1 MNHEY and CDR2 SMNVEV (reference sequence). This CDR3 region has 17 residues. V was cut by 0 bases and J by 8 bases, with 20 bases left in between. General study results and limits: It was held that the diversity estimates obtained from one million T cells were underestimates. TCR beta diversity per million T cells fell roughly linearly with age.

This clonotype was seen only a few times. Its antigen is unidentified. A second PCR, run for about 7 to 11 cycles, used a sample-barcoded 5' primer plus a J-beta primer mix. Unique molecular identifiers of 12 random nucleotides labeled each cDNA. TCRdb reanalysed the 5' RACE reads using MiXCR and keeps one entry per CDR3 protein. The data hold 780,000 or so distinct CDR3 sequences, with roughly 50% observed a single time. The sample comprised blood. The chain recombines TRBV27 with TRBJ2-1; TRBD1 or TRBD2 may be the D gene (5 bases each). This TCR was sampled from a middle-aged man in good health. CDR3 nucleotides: TGTGCCAGCAGTTTATCTAGCTTTGAGGGGCAGAACTATGAGCAGTTCTTC. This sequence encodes CASSLSSFEGQNYEQFF.